This T cell receptor beta chain was identified during a study of identical twins. Findings of the study overall: Invariant populations such as MAIT and iNKT cells could partly muddle zero-insertion analyses. Donors were not followed over many years; analysis was cross-sectional.

There are many counts of this clonotype. Its antigen is not known. V was clipped by 6 bases and J by 5 bases, with 28 bases between them. CDR3 length: 18 residues. Germline V gene sequence: CDR1 SGHAT, CDR2 FQDESV (reference sequence). Through template switching, a universal primer site was introduced, and the cDNA contained unique molecular identifiers. Each CDR3 protein gets one entry after TCRdb re-called the 5' RACE reads with MiXCR. This sample has around 550,000 distinct CDR3 sequences, with roughly 15% found just once. These same records also appear under a second study, on yellow fever vaccine responses in identical twins.

The sequence came from a woman aged 18-29 years in good health. The sequenced sample was CD4+ T cells sorted from blood. The rearrangement uses TRBV11-1 and TRBJ2-5; a weak D match, TRBD2 (5 bases). The CDR3: CASSYPPRPRHPGETQYF. In DNA, the CDR3 is TGTGCCAGCAGTTACCCCCCCCGGCCCAGACATCCGGGGGAGACCCAGTACTTC.